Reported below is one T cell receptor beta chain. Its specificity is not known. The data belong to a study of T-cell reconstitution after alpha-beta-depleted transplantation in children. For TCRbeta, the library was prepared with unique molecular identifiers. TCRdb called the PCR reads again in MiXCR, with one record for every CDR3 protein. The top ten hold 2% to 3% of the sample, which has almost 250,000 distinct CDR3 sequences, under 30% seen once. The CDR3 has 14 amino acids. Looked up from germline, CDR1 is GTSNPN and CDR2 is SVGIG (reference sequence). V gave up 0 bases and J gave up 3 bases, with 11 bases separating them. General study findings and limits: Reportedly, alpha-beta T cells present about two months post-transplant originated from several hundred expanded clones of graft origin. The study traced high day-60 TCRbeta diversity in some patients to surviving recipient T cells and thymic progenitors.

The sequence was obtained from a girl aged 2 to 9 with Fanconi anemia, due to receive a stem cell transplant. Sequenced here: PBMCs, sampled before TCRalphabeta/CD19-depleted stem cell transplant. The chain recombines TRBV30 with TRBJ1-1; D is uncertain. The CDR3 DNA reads TGTGCCTGGAGTGTACTGGGGTTGGACACTGAAGCTTTCTTT. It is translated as CAWSVLGLDTEAFF.